This TCR beta chain was captured by sequencing in a study of shared clonotypes between healthy human individuals. Study-wide results and limits: Clonotype sharing among the donors was expected to vary with sequencing depth.

The CDR3 has 14 amino acids. Germline lookup yields CDR1 LNHDA and CDR2 SQIVND (reference sequence). Trimming stripped 6 bases from V and 1 base from J, with 12 bases between. Concerning this clone: Its target is unknown.

The donors, all of them Caucasian adults, lived in Nashville, Tennessee. Splitting of CD4+ cells produced CD45RA+ naive and CD45RA-negative memory subsets. Sequencing was performed with immunoSEQ multiplex PCR; in TCRdb, only in-frame clones are kept and a portion is missing. In the table there are 2 million to 3 million clones, under 95% of which are singletons. The chain recombines TRBV19 with TRBJ1-1, with D unresolved. The sample was naive CD4+ T cells from PBMCs. Subset noted: CD45RA+ positively selected. This sequence originates from a man aged 18 to 35 in good health. Some clones in this sample may be carry-over from other donors' samples. The CDR3 loop reads CASSSGPENTEAFF. CDR3 coding DNA: TGTGCCAGTAGCTCCGGGCCGGAGAACACTGAAGCTTTCTTT.